This T cell receptor (beta chain) is from a study of blood T cell repertoires in COVID-19 (dated by TCRdb to 2020 to 2021). About the investigation overall: Samples from collaborators originated in the United States, Italy and Spain and spanned both the acute and convalescent phases of COVID-19. The prospective study material was composed of cDNA or gDNA derived from T cells, B-cell-depleted T cells, or PBMCs. Subjects who had been exposed to COVID-19, were actively infected with it, or had recovered from it provided the deeply sampled blood TCRbeta repertoires that made up the dataset. The repertoires were made available in a free public database intended to serve as a resource for research on the immune response to SARS-CoV-2. Samples came from the ongoing ImmuneRACE study (first 160 participants) plus 1,254 subjects from 6 global collaborators. The sample metadata nearly always contained a de-identified subject ID, COVID-19 status, age in years and sex. HLA class I and class II types, where available, came from metadata supplied by the sample provider rather than from assay-based typing.

In Seattle, one collaborating source enrolled patients while the infection was active and tracked those patients longitudinally over the course of disease. Collaborating institutions collected whole blood in K2EDTA tubes following their own protocols. For TCRbeta analysis, collaborator samples were shipped as frozen whole blood, as isolated PBMCs, or as DNA extracted from either sample type. What the authors observed across the whole study: Clinical and demographic metadata were provided uncurated, with the amount varying by source and participant.

About this clone: The specificity of this receptor is unknown. No quality values exist for individual bases; no much larger clone is one base distant.

The immunoSEQ Assay, a bias-controlled multiplex PCR, was used to amplify TCRbeta CDR3 regions from genomic DNA. The paper's data handling went like this. The number of nucleated cells in each sample was estimated from the amplification of reference gene primers within the assay. To quantify the absolute abundance of each unique TCRbeta CDR3 rearrangement, sequence reads were collapsed and filtered. For each sample, productive Simpson clonality was calculated as the square root of Simpson's diversity index across productive rearrangements. The source is immuneACCESS, and TCRdb retained only in-frame sequences with V and J called. Part of the clones is not carried over; for the studies checked, unresolved V genes explain less than half of this, and the remainder is unexplained. V and J calls and clone size are copied from that table; D and trimming were computed from the DNA. Across this sample there are 350,000 to 450,000 clones, with 86% seen only once. The ten top clones hold around 7.5% of the sample.

This sequence originates from a woman aged 55-69 years with COVID-19, enrolled during active disease. What was sequenced was peripheral blood.

The nucleotide sequence reads TGCAGTGCGAGTGACAGGGGTGATGGCTACACCTTC. It translates to CSASDRGDGYTF. The rearrangement joined TRBV20-1 to TRBJ1-2; 8 bases in between match TRBD1. Including the terminal cysteine and phenylalanine, the CDR3 comprises 12 residues. Only the CDR3 region is kept as DNA, spanning 36 bases read in frame from base 1. The germline V end is reduced by 6 bases and the J end by 6 bases; junction bases left unmatched: 6. Looking up the germline V gene (reference sequence) yields CDR1 DFQATT and CDR2 SNEGSKA.